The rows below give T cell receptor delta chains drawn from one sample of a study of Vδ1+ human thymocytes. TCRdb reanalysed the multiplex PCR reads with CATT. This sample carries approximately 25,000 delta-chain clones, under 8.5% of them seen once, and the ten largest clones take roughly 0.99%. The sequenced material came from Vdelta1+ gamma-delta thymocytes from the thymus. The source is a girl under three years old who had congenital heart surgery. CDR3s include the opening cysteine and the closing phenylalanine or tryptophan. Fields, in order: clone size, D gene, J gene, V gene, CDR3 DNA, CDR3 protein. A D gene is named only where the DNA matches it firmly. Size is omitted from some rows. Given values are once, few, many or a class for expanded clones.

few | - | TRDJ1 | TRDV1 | TGTGCTCTTGGGGAACCGAAGGACGATAAACTCATCTTT | CALGEPKDDKLIF
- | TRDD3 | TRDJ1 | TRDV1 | TGTGCTCTTGGGGAACTTTACTTGGGTTCCACCGGAGGACTGGGGCACACCGATAAACTCATCTTT | CALGELYLGSTGGLGHTDKLIF
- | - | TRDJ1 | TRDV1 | TGTGCTCTAGCCCAGGAGCTGGGGCCGTACACCGATAAACTCATCTTT | CALAQELGPYTDKLIF
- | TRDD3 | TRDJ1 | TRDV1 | TGTGCTCTTGGGGCGCCCTGTTACTGGGGGATACGGGGGCCGTACACCGATAAACTCATCTTT | CALGAPCYWGIRGPYTDKLIF
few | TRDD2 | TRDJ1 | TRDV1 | TGTGCTCTTGGGGAAGCAGGAGGCTACCCTTCCTTCGTACCCGAGGGTAAACTCATCTTC | CALGEAGGYPSFVPEGKLIF
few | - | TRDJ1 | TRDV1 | TGTGCTCTTGGGGAAAGGAGGGCTAACCGATCCACGGAGGGGTACACCGATAAACTCATCTTT | CALGERRANRSTEGYTDKLIF
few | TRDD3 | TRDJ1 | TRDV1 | TGTGCTCTTGGGGAACGGGCGACTTACTGGGGGGTCACCGATAAACTCATCTTT | CALGERATYWGVTDKLIF
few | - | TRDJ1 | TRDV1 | TGTGCCCTTGGACCCGACTCTCGCCGGTTTACCGATAAACTCATCTTT | CALGPDSRRFTDKLIF
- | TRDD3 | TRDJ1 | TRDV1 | TGTGCTCTTGGGGCGTCAATTCCAAACCCACCACTGGGGGACTCTCATAAACTCATCTTT | CALGASIPNPPLGDSHKLIF
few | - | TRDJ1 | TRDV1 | TGTGCTCTTGGATACCCAGGCGCGACCGATAAACTCATCTTT | CALGYPGATDKLIF
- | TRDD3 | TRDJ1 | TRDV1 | TGTGCTCTTGGGGAAAGGGCTTCCTACTCTACCATACTGGGGGATAATTCCGATAAACTCATCTTT | CALGERASYSTILGDNSDKLIF
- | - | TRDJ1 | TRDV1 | TGTGCTCTTGGGGATTTGGCATTATATTCCTCCCTAGGGCTTAACACCGATAAACTCATCTTT | CALGDLALYSSLGLNTDKLIF
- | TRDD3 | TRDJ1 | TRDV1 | TGTGCTCTTGGGGAACGTGATGGGGGATCCGATAAACTCATCTTT | CALGERDGGSDKLIF
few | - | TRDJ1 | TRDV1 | TGTGCTCTTGGGGAAAGAGATTTCCCCCCAGGGCTGGGGCCTGTGGGTATCACCGATAAACTCATCTTT | CALGERDFPPGLGPVGITDKLIF
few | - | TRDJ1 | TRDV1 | TGTGCTCTTGGGGAGATCGTTTTCCCCGTGATGGAACTCATCTTT | CALGEIVFPVMELIF
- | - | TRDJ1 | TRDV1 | TGTGCTCTTGGGGCCCCCGGTCTGCGATACCGGTACACCGATAAACTCATCTTT | CALGAPGLRYRYTDKLIF
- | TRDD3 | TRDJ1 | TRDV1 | TGTGCTCTTGGGGAACAAAACCCTTACTGGGGGATTGGCCACACCGATAAACTCATCTTT | CALGEQNPYWGIGHTDKLIF
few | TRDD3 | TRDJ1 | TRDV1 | TGTGCTCTTGGGGAAGGCCCCTACGGACTGGGGGGCTCTACCGATAAACTCATCTTT | CALGEGPYGLGGSTDKLIF
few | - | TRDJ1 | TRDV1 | TGTGCTCTTGAGGTTGGAGTCCGTTGGGGTCTTAAGGGACTCATCTTT | CALEVGVRWGLKGLIF
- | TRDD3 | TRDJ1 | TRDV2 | TGTGCCTGTGACACCATGCGTCGAGTTCCAACCTACTTAGATCAGTACTGGGGGTCCTACACCGATAAACTCATCTTT | CACDTMRRVPTYLDQYWGSYTDKLIF
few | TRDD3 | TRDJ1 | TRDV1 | TGTGCTCTTGGGGAGATCTGGCTGGGCGGGGGGATACGGACCGATAAACTCATCTTT | CALGEIWLGGGIRTDKLIF
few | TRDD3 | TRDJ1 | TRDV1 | TGTGCTCTTGGGGAACTAGCCCCAACCGTTTACTGGGGGATACGTTCGAAACTCATCTTT | CALGELAPTVYWGIRSKLIF
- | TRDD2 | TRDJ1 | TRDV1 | TGTGCTCTTGGGGAAGACCTTCCTCGAATAGAGTACACCGATAAACTCATCTTT | CALGEDLPRIEYTDKLIF
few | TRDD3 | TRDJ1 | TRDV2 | TGTGCCTGTGACACCGAGCGTACTGGGGGATACGTAACCGATAAACTCATCTTT | CACDTERTGGYVTDKLIF
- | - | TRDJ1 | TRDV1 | TGTGCTCTTGGGCAAAGGGCCTACGAGGGGGGACTGGGTTCCGATAAACTCATCTTT | CALGQRAYEGGLGSDKLIF
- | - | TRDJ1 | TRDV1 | TGTGCTCTTGGGGAACTTCCTACCCGTACTCGGCTCATCTTT | CALGELPTRTRLIF
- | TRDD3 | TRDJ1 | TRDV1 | TGTGCTCTTGGGGAACTCTTTCCTGCCAAAGCTGGGGGGTCAGCCTACATCGATAAACTCATCTTT | CALGELFPAKAGGSAYIDKLIF
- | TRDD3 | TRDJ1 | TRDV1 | TGTGCTCTTGGGTCCCTTCGTAACTGGGGGATACAGTTCGCCGATAAACTCATCTTT | CALGSLRNWGIQFADKLIF
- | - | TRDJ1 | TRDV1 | TGTGCTCTTGGGGAACCCCCGGTTCTGGGTTATGTCTACACCGATAAACTCATCTTT | CALGEPPVLGYVYTDKLIF
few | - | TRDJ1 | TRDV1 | TGTGCTCTTGGGAATCACCCCTTCAAGGCCATCACCGATAAACTCATCTTT | CALGNHPFKAITDKLIF
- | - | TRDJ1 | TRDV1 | TGTGCTCTTGGGGAACTATCCCCCCTTGCGGGAGACGATAAACTCATCTTT | CALGELSPLAGDDKLIF
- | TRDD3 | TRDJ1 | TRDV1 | TGTGCTCTTGGGGAAGGCTGGGCTGGGGGATACACCGATAAACTCATCTTT | CALGEGWAGGYTDKLIF
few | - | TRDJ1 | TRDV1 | TGTGCTCTTGGGGAACCCCGTTGGGGGTTCGATAAACTCACCTTT | CALGEPRWGFDKLTF
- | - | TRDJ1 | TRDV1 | TGTGCTCTTGGGGAATTTGTTGAGAGAGCTGGGTACACCGATAAACTCATCTTT | CALGEFVERAGYTDKLIF
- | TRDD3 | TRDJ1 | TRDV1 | TGTGCTCTTGGGGAGGGGCCTTCGGGGGGATACGCCGTGTACACCGATAAACTCATCTTT | CALGEGPSGGYAVYTDKLIF
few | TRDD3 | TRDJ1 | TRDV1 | TGTGCTCTTGGGGGCCCCCCTTTAATGAGTACTGGGGGTAAACTCATCTTT | CALGGPPLMSTGGKLIF
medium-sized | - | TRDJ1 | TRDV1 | TGTGCTCTTGGGGAAGTAGGGAGGTCTCAACGGGGCCCCAGGCTCATCTTT | CALGEVGRSQRGPRLIF
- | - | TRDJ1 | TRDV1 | TGTGCTCTTGGGGATCCTTCGTACTGGGCCATTTACACAGATAAACTCATCTTT | CALGDPSYWAIYTDKLIF
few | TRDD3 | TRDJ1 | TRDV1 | TGTGCTCTTGGGGAAGGTCTATCCTACCACGGAGAGACTGGGGGAATTAAACTCATCTTT | CALGEGLSYHGETGGIKLIF
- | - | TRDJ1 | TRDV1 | TGTGCTCTTGGGGATCCGCGGGGGTTTAGGCCCGATAAACTCATCTTT | CALGDPRGFRPDKLIF
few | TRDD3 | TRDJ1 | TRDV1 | TGTGCTCTTGGGGAACTCCCCCCGTCCCAGTACTGGGGGATACAGGGCAAACTCATCTTT | CALGELPPSQYWGIQGKLIF
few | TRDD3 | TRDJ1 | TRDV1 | TGTGCTCTTGGGGAATTAACTCTTCCTTTTACTGGGGGTTCCAGTCCCGATAAACTCATCTTT | CALGELTLPFTGGSSPDKLIF
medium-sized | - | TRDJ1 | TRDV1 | TGTGCTCTTGGGGAAGTCCCTCTGGGGACCTTGTACACCGATAAACTCATCTTT | CALGEVPLGTLYTDKLIF
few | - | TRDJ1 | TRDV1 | TGTGCTCTTGGGACACCCAACATAACCCGGGCGGCGGGGGACAATGATAAACTCATCTTT | CALGTPNITRAAGDNDKLIF
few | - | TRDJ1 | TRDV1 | TGTGCTCTTGGGGAAGGATTTCCGATTGGGGTTTCCGCCGATAAACTCATCTTT | CALGEGFPIGVSADKLIF
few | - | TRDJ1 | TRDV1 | TGTGCTCTTGCCCAGGCGGCCTTCCTACGTGAGGTTACTGGGGGAAACACCGATAAACTCATCTTT | CALAQAAFLREVTGGNTDKLIF
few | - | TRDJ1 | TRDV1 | TGTGCTCTTAATTCCCCGACCCTGTCAAGCACCGATAAACTCATCTTT | CALNSPTLSSTDKLIF
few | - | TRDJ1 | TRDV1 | TGTGCTCTTGGGGGAGCGACTACCAACGATAAACTCATCTTT | CALGGATTNDKLIF
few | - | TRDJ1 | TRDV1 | TGTGCTCTTGGGCCTCTGCAAGGGGGAAAGGGATGGAGGTACACCGATAAACTCATCTTT | CALGPLQGGKGWRYTDKLIF
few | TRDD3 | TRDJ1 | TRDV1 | TGTGCTCTTGGGGTTCGCTCCTTGGGGGATAGATCCACCGATAAACTCATCTTT | CALGVRSLGDRSTDKLIF